The 29 T cell receptor beta chains in this list originate from one sample, sequenced in a study of control samples from healthy donors and cancer patients (dated by TCRdb to 2018 to 2021). Libraries were prepared through the immunoSEQ multiplex PCR assay. The table comes from immuneACCESS by way of TCRdb, which keeps in-frame sequences with V and J called. Part of the clones is missing from these tables; in studies checked, under half for an unresolved V gene and the rest for unknown reasons. Across this sample there are 130,000 or so clones, with more than 70% seen only once. The top ten clones comprise about 3.4% of the sample. Source material: blood. These receptors all come from a man in his fifties or sixties in good health.

The sample holds one count of this clone. The chain is built from TRBV7-9 and TRBJ2-7, with D uncertain. From germline, CDR1 is SEHNR and CDR2 FQNEAQ (reference sequence). The CDR3 loop spans 15 amino acids. Trimming cost V 3 bases and J 0 bases, with 12 bases left between them. The CDR3 DNA sequence: TGTGCCAGCAGCTTGGTGAGCAGGAGCTCCTACGAGCAGTACTTC. Translated: CASSLVSRSSYEQYF.

The genes are TRBV11-3 and TRBJ2-5; possibly TRBD1 or TRBD2 for D (6 bases each). The CDR3 spans 13 residues. Trimming took 3 bases from V and 7 from J, leaving 12 bases between them. The V gene's germline CDR1 is SGHNT and CDR2 YENEEA. Written as DNA, the CDR3 is TGTGCCAGCAGCTTCATACCGGGGGCGACCCAGTACTTC. Amino acid sequence: CASSFIPGATQYF.

The chain combines TRBV9 with TRBJ2-2; no reliable D call. The CDR3 consists of 20 residues. Germline assignment: CDR1 SGDLS and CDR2 YYNGEE. V gave up 0 bases and J gave up 0 bases, with 21 bases separating them. CDR3 sequence: CASSVDGSAAENPNTGELFF. The CDR3 DNA sequence: TGTGCCAGCAGCGTAGATGGGTCCGCGGCGGAGAACCCGAACACCGGGGAGCTGTTTTTT. Full variable domain (missing parts from reference TRBV9 and TRBJ2-2): DSGVTQTPKHLITATGQRVTLRCSPRSGDLSVYWYQQSLDQGLQFLIQYYNGEERAKGNILERFSAQQFPDLHSELNLSSLELGDSALYFCASSVDGSAAENPNTGELFFGEGSRLTVL.

This clone was seen only once. The chain links TRBV10-1 to TRBJ2-7, with D perhaps given as TRBD1 or TRBD2 (5 bases each). Per germline, CDR1 WNHNN and CDR2 SYGVQD (reference sequence). V was pared by 8 bases and J by 0 bases, with 8 bases between. CDR3 size: 12 residues. In DNA form, the CDR3 reads TGCGCCAGCGGGGACGGCTCCTACGAGCAGTACTTC. Amino acid sequence: CASGDGSYEQYF.

The chain joins TRBV6-5 to TRBJ2-7; tentatively, D is TRBD1 or TRBD2 (6 bases each). The CDR3 is 15 amino acids. Between the trimmed V and J ends, which lost 7 bases and 1 base, there was a span of 17 bases. Germline V gene data show CDR1 as MNHEY and CDR2 as SVGAGI. The CDR3 reads CASTRGGSRSYEQYF. The CDR3 DNA sequence: TGTGCCAGCACTAGAGGGGGGTCGCGGTCCTACGAGCAGTACTTC.

The chain is built from TRBV5-1 and TRBJ1-5; 8 positions match TRBD1. V trimming: 3 bases; J trimming: 13 bases; junction bases outside the gene matches: 12. The length of the CDR3 is 14 residues. The germline CDR1 and CDR2 sequences are SGHRS and YFSETQ. The CDR3 sequence: CASSSTGAVSMQHF. The CDR3 DNA reads as TGCGCCAGCAGCTCGACAGGGGCAGTCTCCATGCAGCATTTT.

The chain has TRBV10-3 and TRBJ2-7; D perhaps matches TRBD2 (6 bases). Trimming shortened V by 5 bases and J by 2 bases, and 13 bases separated the two germline ends. This CDR3 comprises 14 residues. Germline V lookup: CDR1 ENHRY, CDR2 SYGVKD. The CDR3 is CAISSGGVAYEQYF. The CDR3 DNA follows: TGTGCCATCAGTTCCGGCGGGGTCGCCTACGAGCAGTACTTC.

In this sample, this clone turned up once. This chain uses TRBV10-1 with TRBJ2-4; no clear D gene. V lost 3 bases to trimming and J lost 0 bases, with 6 bases between them. Germline CDR1 WNHNN, CDR2 SYGVQD (reference sequence). The CDR3 runs 14 residues. CDR3 nucleotide sequence: TGCGCCAGCAGTGACCAAGTAGCCAAAAACATTCAGTACTTC. Translating it yields CASSDQVAKNIQYF.

This sequence joins TRBV3-1 (or the pseudogene TRBV3-2) and TRBJ2-7, with D possibly called TRBD1 or TRBD2 (6 bases each). This CDR3 has 15 residues. The germline CDR1 and CDR2 sequences are LGHDT and YNNKEL (reference sequence). Trimming stripped 1 base from V and 3 bases from J, with 13 bases between. The chain's CDR3 is CASSQGLGGSYEQYF. For the CDR3, the DNA is TGTGCCAGCAGCCAAGGACTAGGGGGAAGCTACGAGCAGTACTTC.

CDR3 DNA: TGTGCCAGCTCGAGGGGCACAGATACGCAGTATTTT. It specifies CASSRGTDTQYF. The chain joins TRBV11-3 to TRBJ2-3, with D possibly TRBD2 on 5 matching bases. Germline CDR1 reads SGHNT; CDR2 reads YENEEA. V was trimmed by 8 bases and J by 1 base, leaving 7 bases between them. The CDR3 loop spans 12 amino acids.

The chain joins TRBV27 to TRBJ1-4; D uncertain. The V end lost 0 bases, the J end lost 3 bases, and 17 bases lay between the germline ends. CDR3 size: 18 residues. CDR1 is MNHEY, CDR2 SMNVEV, per germline (reference sequence). For the CDR3, the DNA is TGTGCCAGCAGTTTATCGGAGACACAAGTTTTGGCTAATGAAAAACTGTTTTTT. Its translation: CASSLSETQVLANEKLFF.

This clone was seen a handful of times. The chain employs TRBV7-9 and TRBJ1-2, with unresolved D. The CDR3 is 13 amino acids. Trimming left V 5 bases short and J 6 bases short, with 13 bases between. Germline V gene sequence: CDR1 SEHNR, CDR2 FQNEAQ (reference sequence). The CDR3 DNA reads TGTGCCAGCAGCCTAGATCGCGGGGATGGCTACACCTTC. This translates into CASSLDRGDGYTF.

The chain couples TRBV4-1 to TRBJ2-5; D tentatively fits TRBD1 or TRBD2 (6 bases each). Trimming shortened V by 0 bases and J by 4 bases, and 12 bases separated the two germline ends. There are 15 residues in the CDR3. CDR1 MGHRA and CDR2 YSYEKL come from the germline V gene. CDR3: CASSQERGAPETQYF. The DNA of the CDR3 is TGCGCCAGCAGCCAAGAAAGGGGGGCCCCAGAGACCCAGTACTTC.

The chain couples TRBV7-3 to TRBJ2-1; TRBD1 matches at 7 bases. With V trimmed by 1 base and J by 8 bases, 2 bases remained unmatched. Germline V gene lookup returns CDR1 SGHTA and CDR2 FQGTGA. This CDR3 region has 13 residues. The DNA of the CDR3 is TGTGCCAGCAGCTTAAACAGGGGTCATGAGCAGTTCTTC. Amino acids: CASSLNRGHEQFF.

This clone was counted between two and nine times. Other DNA sequences in the sample encode the same CDR3. The rearrangement links TRBV3-1 (or the pseudogene TRBV3-2) to TRBJ1-5; 9 positions match TRBD1. Germline V CDR1 and CDR2: LGHDT, YNNKEL (reference sequence). The CDR3 is 14 residues long. The V gene end was trimmed by 3 bases and the J gene end by 6 bases; junction bases not matched to a gene: 3. CDR3 nucleotides: TGTGCCAGCAGCCAGGACAGGGGACGTCAGCCCCAGCATTTT. Encoded protein: CASSQDRGRQPQHF.

The CDR3 nucleotides are TGTGCCAGAGGAGTCGGGGGGGGTAGGGAGACCCAGTACTTC. Its translation is CARGVGGGRETQYF. The chain uses TRBV2 and TRBJ2-5, with 8 bases that match TRBD2. The germline gives CDR1 SNHLY, CDR2 FYNNEI. After removal of 9 bases from V and 5 bases from J, the junction contained 11 bases not matched to a gene. The CDR3 contains 14 residues.

This clone was seen only once. The chain recombines TRBV5-6 with TRBJ2-3, with D perhaps given as TRBD1 or TRBD2 (5 bases each). The CDR3 is 16 amino acids. With 1 base removed from V and 3 bases from J, the gap between germline ends came to 15 bases. CDR1 is SGHDT, CDR2 YYEEEE, per germline. The CDR3 sequence is CASSLRSVGGTDTQYF. CDR3 DNA: TGTGCCAGCAGCTTGAGGAGCGTTGGGGGAACAGATACGCAGTATTTT.

The gene calls are TRBV28 and TRBJ1-6; maybe TRBD1 (6 bases). The CDR3 runs 13 residues. V gave up 8 bases and J gave up 10 bases, with 15 bases separating them. Germline V gene sequence: CDR1 MDHEN, CDR2 SYDVKM. CDR3 residues: CASRKGGGSPLHF. The CDR3 DNA follows: TGTGCCAGCCGCAAGGGGGGTGGGTCACCCCTCCACTTT.

The chain couples TRBV3-1 (or the pseudogene TRBV3-2) to TRBJ2-3; 7 bases line up with TRBD2. The CDR3 is made up of 17 amino acids. Germline CDR1 LGHDT, CDR2 YNNKEL (reference sequence). Trimming removed 4 bases from V and 3 bases from J; junction bases left unmatched: 13. CDR3 sequence (DNA): TGTGCCAGCAGCCTCTGGTCCAGAAGCGGGGCTACAGATACGCAGTATTTT. This codes for CASSLWSRSGATDTQYF.

This clone showed up just once. The chain is built from TRBV12-3 or TRBV12-4 and TRBJ2-1, with no clear D. The CDR3 contains 11 residues. V was shortened by 6 bases and J by 6 bases, with 6 bases between the two germline ends. The CDR3 reads CASSLRNEQFF. The CDR3 region has the DNA TGTGCCAGCAGCCTGCGCAATGAGCAGTTCTTC.

Notes on this clone: The same CDR3 also results from other DNA sequences found in this sample. J is TRBJ2-5 and V is TRBV7-3; D perhaps matches TRBD1 (5 bases). CDR1 SGHTA and CDR2 FQGTGA come from the germline V gene. The V end lost 0 bases, the J end lost 5 bases, and 10 bases lay between the germline ends. The CDR3 runs to 14 residues. The CDR3 protein is CASSLTGHGETQYF. CDR3 nucleotides: TGTGCCAGCAGCTTAACCGGACACGGGGAGACCCAGTACTTC.

This clone was counted a single time. V and J are TRBV9 and TRBJ1-4; D is unclear. CDR1 and CDR2 (germline): SGDLS, YYNGEE. The CDR3 has 13 amino acids. V was shortened by 0 bases and J by 8 bases, with 8 bases between the two germline ends. This chain's CDR3 is CASSVAPGEKLFF. CDR3 DNA sequence: TGTGCCAGCAGCGTAGCCCCGGGCGAAAAACTGTTTTTT.

The chain links TRBV27 to TRBJ2-7, with D perhaps given as TRBD1 or TRBD2 (6 bases each). Germline V lookup: CDR1 MNHEY, CDR2 SMNVEV (reference sequence). Trimming left V 1 base short and J 5 bases short, with 18 bases between. This CDR3 contains 16 residues. The CDR3 here is CASSLYLGRGGHEQYF. CDR3 nucleotide sequence: TGTGCCAGCAGTTTATACTTGGGCAGGGGAGGCCACGAGCAGTACTTC.

About this clone itself: The sample carries other DNA sequences with the same CDR3. The gene calls are TRBV18 and TRBJ2-7; no reliable D call. The CDR3 contains 13 residues. From germline, CDR1 is KGHSH and CDR2 LQKENI. Trimming took off 3 bases at V and 2 bases at J, with 8 bases between the two ends. CDR3 residues: CASSPGRTYEQYF. The CDR3 DNA reads TGTGCCAGCTCACCCGGCAGGACCTACGAGCAGTACTTC.

The rearrangement uses TRBV21-1 and TRBJ2-1; the table's TRBD1 call for D was not verified on the DNA. TRBV21-1 constitutes a pseudogene. CDR3 length equals 15 residues. In nucleotides, the CDR3 is TGTGCCAGCCCCAAGAGACAGGGGGCGCTTAATGAGCAGTTCTTC. Translating gives CASPKRQGALNEQFF.

The chain is built from TRBV28 and TRBJ1-5; no definite D call. V gave up 6 bases and J gave up 3 bases, with 6 bases separating them. CDR1 and CDR2 (germline): MDHEN, SYDVKM. The CDR3 spans 12 residues. CDR3 sequence reads: CASRPNNQPQHF. For the CDR3, the DNA is TGTGCCAGCAGGCCGAACAATCAGCCCCAGCATTTT.

The chain employs TRBV6-1 and TRBJ2-7, with D perhaps given as TRBD1 or TRBD2 (5 bases each). Between the trimmed V and J ends, which lost 2 bases and 2 bases, there was a span of 16 bases. The CDR3 is 16 amino acids. Per germline, CDR1 MNHNS and CDR2 SASEGT. Written as DNA, the CDR3 is TGTGCCAGCAGTGAACGAAGTCTAGCAGGGACCTACGAGCAGTACTTC. This encodes CASSERSLAGTYEQYF.

This clone came up a few times. The rearrangement links TRBV5-6 to TRBJ1-2; TRBD1 is a possible D gene (5 bases). Germline V gives CDR1 SGHDT, CDR2 YYEEEE. V lost 2 bases, J lost 2 bases, and 13 bases lay in between. The CDR3 extends over 15 amino acids. As DNA, the CDR3 is TGTGCCAGCAGCTTCATCGGGACCGGCAACTATGGCTACACCTTC. Protein sequence: CASSFIGTGNYGYTF.

This chain connects TRBV6-5 to TRBJ2-3, with D perhaps assigned TRBD1 or TRBD2 (6 bases each). This CDR3 is 14 amino acids long. The germline V gene has CDR1 MNHEY and CDR2 SVGAGI. The V end lost 7 bases, the J end lost 1 base, and 12 bases lay between the germline ends. In DNA form, the CDR3 reads TGTGCCAGCAAAGTTAGGGGGGGCACAGATACGCAGTATTTT. Amino acids: CASKVRGGTDTQYF.